One sample yielded the 6 T cell receptor beta chains listed below, sequenced in a study of identical twins. From the 5' RACE reads, TCRdb called clonotypes with MiXCR, one entry per CDR3 protein. The sample holds under 350,000 distinct CDR3 sequences, roughly 10% seen once. Another study also made use of these data, one on yellow fever vaccine responses in identical twins.

The sample taken for sequencing was CD8+ T cells sorted from blood. These receptor sequences come from a woman between 18 and 29 years old in good health.

In its sample, this clonotype was seen many times. CDR3 sequence reads: CASSWDSGETQYF. The CDR3 DNA is TGTGCCAGCAGCTGGGACAGCGGGGAGACCCAGTACTTC. V and J are TRBV11-3 and TRBJ2-5, with a possible D match to TRBD1 (7 bases). The CDR3 loop spans 13 amino acids. CDR1 is SGHNT and CDR2 is YENEEA in the germline V gene. V dropped 4 bases and J dropped 5 bases, with 11 bases sitting between them.

This clonotype was picked up many times. This chain links TRBV18 with TRBJ2-1; D gene ambiguous. CDR3 size: 12 residues. V lost 1 base and J lost 4, with 2 bases in between. CDR1 and CDR2 from the germline V gene are KGHSH and LQKENI. CDR3: CASSPLYNEQFF. Written as DNA, the CDR3 is TGTGCCAGCTCACCACTTTACAATGAGCAGTTCTTC.

This clonotype was observed many times. The chain recombines TRBV29-1 with TRBJ2-7; 12 bases map to TRBD2. CDR3 length: 17 residues. With 3 bases clipped from V and 6 bases from J, the junction kept 15 bases outside the gene matches. Germline values: CDR1 SQVTM, CDR2 ANQGSEA. The CDR3 DNA is TGCAGCGTTGACGGACTAGCGGGACCCCTTACCGGGGCCGAGCAGTACTTC. Translating gives CSVDGLAGPLTGAEQYF.

This clonotype was seen only a few times. The rearrangement joins TRBV20-1 to TRBJ2-7, with 10 bases lining up with TRBD1. Germline lookup yields CDR1 DFQATT and CDR2 SNEGSKA (reference sequence). The CDR3 runs to 15 residues. Trimming took 3 bases from V and 4 from J; bases not matched to a gene: 9. The chain's CDR3 is CSARAGTGVLYEQYF. The CDR3 coding sequence is TGCAGTGCTAGGGCCGGGACAGGGGTCCTTTACGAGCAGTACTTC.

The sample holds a few counts of this clonotype. The CDR3 loop reads CASSLVGRGNEQYF. The CDR3, as DNA: TGTGCCAGCAGCTTAGTGGGAAGAGGGAACGAGCAGTACTTC. The genes are TRBV13 and TRBJ2-7; tentatively, D is TRBD2 (5 bases). Trimming removed 1 base from V and 5 bases from J, with 12 bases in between. The CDR3 is 14 residues long. The germline CDR1 and CDR2 sequences are PRHDT and FYEKMQ (reference sequence).

This clonotype came up many times. This rearrangement joins TRBV12-3 or TRBV12-4 to TRBJ2-2; no clear D. The CDR3 is 13 amino acids. V was shortened by 2 bases and J by 4 bases, with 5 bases between the two germline ends. DNA for the CDR3: TGTGCCAGCAGTTTATTTTTCACCGGGGAGCTGTTTTTT. It is translated as CASSLFFTGELFF.